These T cell receptor beta chains were read from a single sample in a study of regulatory T cells in long-lasting Graves disease. TCRdb reprocessed the multiplex PCR reads with MiXCR, giving one entry per CDR3 protein. This table holds about 470,000 distinct CDR3 sequences, 20% to 25% found once. The material was peripheral blood mononuclear cells (PBMCs), obtained when the disease was refractory, from a patient treated with antithyroid drugs. These receptors were taken from a female donor with Graves disease. Both conserved end residues are part of each CDR3. A D gene is named only where the DNA matches it firmly. Clone size is not always given. Where it is, it says once, few, many or a class for expanded clones.

cdr3_length: 14
clone_size: NA
v_call: TRBV9
j_call: TRBJ2-5
d_call: NA
cdr3_aa: CASSVGYTLETQYF
cdr3_nt: TGTGCCAGCAGCGTAGGTTATACCCTTGAGACCCAGTACTTC

cdr3_length: 14
clone_size: NA
v_call: TRBV20-1
j_call: TRBJ2-7
d_call: TRBD1
cdr3_aa: CSARETGGSYEQYF
cdr3_nt: TGCAGTGCTAGAGAGACAGGGGGGTCCTACGAGCAATACTTC

cdr3_length: 18
clone_size: many
v_call: TRBV19
j_call: TRBJ1-6
d_call: NA
cdr3_aa: CASSIDLKSPTDNSPLHF
cdr3_nt: TGTGCCAGTAGTATAGATCTCAAGTCCCCAACCGATAATTCACCCCTCCACTTT

cdr3_length: 15
clone_size: many
v_call: TRBV29-1
j_call: TRBJ1-1
d_call: TRBD1
cdr3_aa: CSVTEQGGRYTEAFF
cdr3_nt: TGCAGCGTCACGGAACAGGGGGGAAGGTACACTGAAGCTTTCTTT

cdr3_length: 12
clone_size: NA
v_call: TRBV20-1
j_call: TRBJ1-5
d_call: NA
cdr3_aa: CSARRQNQPQHF
cdr3_nt: TGCAGTGCGAGGAGACAGAATCAGCCCCAGCATTTT

cdr3_length: 17
clone_size: many
v_call: TRBV20-1
j_call: TRBJ2-6
d_call: TRBD1
cdr3_aa: CSARPGQISSGANVLTF
cdr3_nt: TGCAGTGCTAGACCGGGACAGATAAGCTCTGGGGCCAACGTCCTGACTTTC

cdr3_length: 16
clone_size: many
v_call: TRBV28
j_call: TRBJ1-1
d_call: NA
cdr3_aa: CASSLPSARLNTEAFF
cdr3_nt: TGTGCCAGCAGTCTACCCTCGGCGCGGTTGAACACTGAAGCTTTCTTT

cdr3_length: 16
clone_size: NA
v_call: TRBV7-2
j_call: TRBJ1-5
d_call: TRBD1
cdr3_aa: CASSLGGQGTNQPQHF
cdr3_nt: TGTGCCAGCAGCTTAGGGGGACAGGGGACCAATCAGCCCCAGCATTTT

cdr3_length: 15
clone_size: NA
v_call: TRBV28
j_call: TRBJ2-1
d_call: TRBD1
cdr3_aa: CASSSYRGRWNEQFF
cdr3_nt: TGTGCCAGCAGTTCCTACAGGGGGCGCTGGAATGAGCAGTTCTTC

cdr3_length: 16
clone_size: many
v_call: TRBV15
j_call: TRBJ1-5
d_call: NA
cdr3_aa: CATSRLARHSNQPQHF
cdr3_nt: TGTGCCACCAGCAGACTGGCCAGACATAGCAATCAGCCCCAGCATTTT

cdr3_length: 14
clone_size: many
v_call: TRBV7-2
j_call: TRBJ1-1
d_call: NA
cdr3_aa: CASSLGGTNTEAFF
cdr3_nt: TGTGCCAGCAGTCTAGGGGGAACGAACACTGAAGCTTTCTTT

cdr3_length: 15
clone_size: few
v_call: TRBV20-1
j_call: TRBJ1-1
d_call: TRBD1
cdr3_aa: CSARGSGGKVTEAFF
cdr3_nt: TGCAGTGCTAGGGGGTCAGGGGGGAAGGTCACTGAAGCTTTCTTT

cdr3_length: 13
clone_size: many
v_call: TRBV6-1
j_call: TRBJ1-1
d_call: NA
cdr3_aa: CASSDWDNTEAFF
cdr3_nt: TGTGCCAGCAGTGACTGGGATAACACTGAAGCTTTCTTT

cdr3_length: 14
clone_size: NA
v_call: TRBV10-3
j_call: TRBJ1-2
d_call: TRBD1
cdr3_aa: CAISPGQGGYGYTF
cdr3_nt: TGTGCCATCAGTCCGGGACAGGGAGGCTATGGCTACACCTTC

cdr3_length: 15
clone_size: few
v_call: TRBV7-9
j_call: TRBJ1-6
d_call: NA
cdr3_aa: CASSQQQGNNSPLHF
cdr3_nt: TGTGCCAGCAGCCAACAACAGGGAAACAATTCACCCCTCCACTTT

cdr3_length: 16
clone_size: many
v_call: TRBV28
j_call: TRBJ2-2
d_call: NA
cdr3_aa: CASSPRGLGFAGELFF
cdr3_nt: TGTGCCAGCAGCCCCCGCGGTCTCGGGTTTGCCGGGGAGCTGTTTTTT

cdr3_length: 12
clone_size: NA
v_call: TRBV29-1
j_call: TRBJ1-2
d_call: TRBD1
cdr3_aa: CSVQTGGHGHTF
cdr3_nt: TGCAGCGTTCAAACAGGGGGCCATGGCCACACCTTC

cdr3_length: 12
clone_size: many
v_call: TRBV28
j_call: TRBJ1-5
d_call: NA
cdr3_aa: CATGQLNQPQHF
cdr3_nt: TGTGCCACCGGACAGCTGAATCAGCCCCAGCATTTT

cdr3_length: 15
clone_size: few
v_call: TRBV7-2
j_call: TRBJ1-4
d_call: TRBD1
cdr3_aa: CASSPTGTEGEKLFF
cdr3_nt: TGTGCCAGCAGCCCTACCGGGACAGAAGGTGAAAAACTGTTTTTT

cdr3_length: 15
clone_size: few
v_call: TRBV29-1
j_call: TRBJ2-1
d_call: NA
cdr3_aa: CSVSTRQGLGDEQFF
cdr3_nt: TGCAGCGTTTCCACTCGGCAGGGCCTTGGCGATGAGCAGTTCTTC

cdr3_length: 15
clone_size: many
v_call: TRBV12-3/TRBV12-4
j_call: TRBJ1-4
d_call: TRBD1
cdr3_aa: CASSLRDRTFEKLFF
cdr3_nt: TGTGCCAGCAGTTTACGGGACAGGACTTTTGAAAAACTGTTTTTT

cdr3_length: 13
clone_size: many
v_call: TRBV12-3/TRBV12-4
j_call: TRBJ1-5
d_call: NA
cdr3_aa: CASTSGGRQPQHF
cdr3_nt: TGTGCCAGCACCTCTGGGGGGCGGCAGCCCCAGCATTTT

cdr3_length: 14
clone_size: many
v_call: TRBV28
j_call: TRBJ1-1
d_call: NA
cdr3_aa: CASSEQGASTEAFF
cdr3_nt: TGTGCCAGCAGTGAACAGGGAGCAAGCACTGAAGCTTTCTTT

cdr3_length: 13
clone_size: many
v_call: TRBV19
j_call: TRBJ1-2
d_call: NA
cdr3_aa: CASSMEGRHGYTF
cdr3_nt: TGTGCCAGTAGTATGGAGGGTCGGCATGGCTACACCTTC